The clone carrying this T cell receptor beta chain has a handful of counts. Its antigen remains unidentified. Primers: 60 Vbeta forward and 13 Jbeta reverse. Generated by immunoSEQ multiplex PCR, the TCRdb table keeps only in-frame clones and is missing some. Of approximately 59,000 clones listed, approximately 64% are singletons. The record originates from a study of cytomegalovirus exposure and HLA in healthy donors. Study at large: An early release of data contained 75 million to 100 million unique TCRs, which came from HLA-typed donors. The study's findings and limits: Some TCR beta chains (approximately 180 of them) were listed as cytomegalovirus-associated.

CDR3 length equals 17 residues. The V gene's germline CDR1 is LNHDA and CDR2 SQIVND (reference sequence). The J segment lost 0 bases and the V segment lost 8 bases, leaving 12 bases of the junction unmatched. V gene TRBV19 combines with J gene TRBJ1-5; 8 nucleotides match TRBD1. The sample was PBMCs. This receptor was obtained from a man aged 40-55 years in good health and CMV-seropositive. CDR3 bases: TGTGCCAGTCTAAGCCTAACGGGACAGGTTAGCAATCAGCCCCAGCATTTT. This encodes CASLSLTGQVSNQPQHF.